This T cell receptor beta chain was recorded in a study of cytomegalovirus exposure and HLA in healthy donors. V was pared by 5 bases and J by 1 base, with 10 bases of the junction left unmatched. CDR3 length equals 18 residues. Germline lookup yields CDR1 LGHNT and CDR2 FRNRAP. Details on this clone: Its cognate antigen is unknown.

Amplification used 60 Vbeta primers and 13 Jbeta primers. Here immunoSEQ multiplex PCR was the method, and the copy in TCRdb shows in-frame clones only, minus some. The sample records 100,000 to 150,000 clones, over 70% being singletons. The study, taken as a whole, reports: In an earlier analysis, productive rearrangement rates for most beta V segments clustered near 90% or 30%.

Sequenced material: PBMCs. J is TRBJ2-3 and V is TRBV12-5; TRBD2 aligns across 12 bases. The receptor comes from a woman aged 45 to 65 in good health and CMV-seropositive. The CDR3 DNA sequence: TGTGCTAGTGGTATGGGGACTAGCGGGCGGGGTCGCACAGATACGCAGTATTTT. This encodes CASGMGTSGRGRTDTQYF.